One and the same sample provided the 19 T cell receptor beta chains below, sequenced in a study of shared clonotypes between healthy human individuals. TCRdb keeps only in-frame clones here, not all; method: immunoSEQ multiplex PCR. Of more than 90,000 clones in the sample, approximately 61% were seen once. Sequencing used memory CD8+ T cells sorted from blood. Specified subset: CD45RO+ cells pooled with CCR7-negative TemRA cells. The receptor set was obtained from a man in his thirties or forties in good health.

This clone was seen a handful of times. This CDR3 is CASSSYGGAGNTIYF. CDR3 in DNA: TGTGCCAGCAGCTCTTACGGGGGCGCCGGAAACACCATATATTTT. The chain employs TRBV5-4 and TRBJ1-3; D is possibly TRBD1 (6 bases). The CDR3 consists of 15 residues. Germline CDR1 and CDR2: SGHNT and YYREEE (reference sequence). V lost 3 bases and J 4 bases, leaving 14 bases between the germline ends.

This sequence joins TRBV5-4 and TRBJ2-5; D not resolved. Looked up from germline, CDR1 is SGHNT and CDR2 is YYREEE (reference sequence). Trimming cost V 0 bases and J 5 bases, with 8 bases left between them. CDR3 length: 13 residues. The CDR3 nucleotides read TGTGCCAGCAGCTTGGCCCCTCCGGAGACCCAGTACTTC. Translation gives CASSLAPPETQYF.

The chain has TRBV10-3 and TRBJ2-1; 12 bases match TRBD1. CDR1 is ENHRY, CDR2 SYGVKD, per germline. The CDR3 loop spans 14 amino acids. After removal of 3 bases from V and 12 bases from J, the junction contained 6 bases not matched to a gene. CDR3 coding DNA: TGTGCCATCAGTGACGGGACAGGGGGCGATAGGCAGTTCTTC. Translating it yields CAISDGTGGDRQFF.

This chain connects TRBV28 to TRBJ2-7; D remains unclear. The CDR3 runs to 11 residues. Trimming took off 8 bases at V and 2 bases at J, with 7 bases between the two ends. Germline CDR1 is MDHEN and CDR2 is SYDVKM. As DNA, the CDR3 is TGTGCCAGCGCAGAGGCCTACGAGCAGTACTTC. Translation: CASAEAYEQYF.

This clone appeared a few times. V is TRBV6-5 and J is TRBJ1-2; tentative D call: TRBD1 (5 bases). Trimming cost V 0 bases and J 4 bases, with 12 bases left between them. The germline gives CDR1 MNHEY, CDR2 SVGAGI. The CDR3 consists of 15 residues. CDR3 residues: CASSYSPGLIYGYTF. The CDR3 DNA follows: TGTGCCAGCAGTTACTCGCCAGGGCTCATCTATGGCTACACCTTC.

The genes are TRBV5-6 and TRBJ2-5; TRBD1 aligns across 7 bases. CDR1 SGHDT and CDR2 YYEEEE come from the germline V gene. This CDR3 contains 16 residues. The ends lost 0 bases at V and 4 bases at J; junction bases unmatched: 9. The CDR3 sequence: CASSLELDREGETQYF. Written as DNA, the CDR3 is TGTGCCAGCAGCTTGGAACTCGACAGGGAAGGAGAGACCCAGTACTTC.

This clone was seen a handful of times. V and J are TRBV11-2 and TRBJ1-4, with D possibly TRBD1 on 5 matching bases. The CDR3 sequence is 15 residues long. V was clipped by 2 bases and J by 6 bases, with 13 bases between them. From germline, CDR1 is SGHAT and CDR2 FQNNGV. CDR3 nucleotides: TGTGCCAGCAGCTTATCGCAGGGAAGAGATGAAAAACTGTTTTTT. It codes for CASSLSQGRDEKLFF. Looking up the rest from reference TRBV11-2 and TRBJ1-4 gives the full variable domain: EAGVAQSPRYKIIEKRQSVAFWCNPISGHATLYWYQQILGQGPKLLIQFQNNGVVDDSQLPKDRFSAERLKGVDSTLKIQPAKLEDSAVYLCASSLSQGRDEKLFFGSGTQLSVL.

This sequence joins TRBV14 and TRBJ1-3; D not resolved. The V end lost 0 bases, the J end lost 4 bases, and 13 bases lay between the germline ends. Per germline, CDR1 SGHDN and CDR2 FVKESK. CDR3 length: 16 amino acids. The CDR3 here is CASSQDLWGGGNTIYF. The CDR3 coding sequence is TGTGCCAGCAGCCAAGATCTGTGGGGAGGCGGAAACACCATATATTTT.

This clone was recorded many times. Other DNA sequences within the sample encode an identical CDR3. This chain connects TRBV7-9 to TRBJ1-5, with D uncertain. Germline V CDR1 and CDR2: SEHNR, FQNEAQ (reference sequence). CDR3 length: 12 amino acids. Trimming cost V 1 base and J 6 bases, with 4 bases left between them. CDR3 sequence (DNA): TGTGCCAGCAGCTTAGGTACTCAGCCCCAGCATTTT. Its protein is CASSLGTQPQHF.

The chain employs TRBV11-2 and TRBJ1-4; possible D gene TRBD1, 5 bases. CDR1 is SGHAT and CDR2 is FQNNGV in the germline V gene. The CDR3 has 15 amino acids. V was trimmed by 5 bases and J by 8 bases, leaving 18 bases between them. As DNA, the CDR3 is TGTGCCAGCAGCCGCCCTTTTCAGGGAGGGGAAAAACTGTTTTTT. This sequence encodes CASSRPFQGGEKLFF.

As for this clone: With a far larger clone one base away, a read error is the likely cause. V usage is TRBV6-1 and J usage is TRBJ2-3; D may be TRBD1 or TRBD2 (5 bases each). Trimming pared 4 bases from V and 4 bases from J, leaving 21 bases between. The CDR3 extends over 17 amino acids. In germline, CDR1 is MNHNS, CDR2 SASEGT. This CDR3 is CASSGLGDLLRADTQYF. The CDR3 DNA is TGTGCCAGCAGTGGGTTGGGGGACCTACTTCGCGCAGATACGCAGTATTTT.

The chain carries TRBV28 and TRBJ2-7, with D unclear. With 3 bases removed from V and 4 bases from J, the gap between germline ends came to 10 bases. The CDR3 is made up of 13 amino acids. Germline CDR1 reads MDHEN; CDR2 reads SYDVKM. CDR3 bases: TGTGCCAGCAGTTTTTCCCATGGGTACGAGCAGTACTTC. As protein: CASSFSHGYEQYF.

This clone showed up just once. V usage is TRBV6-5 and J usage is TRBJ2-1, with TRBD1 identical over 8 bases. Unmatched junction bases numbered 9, after V lost 0 bases and J lost 8 bases. Germline V gives CDR1 MNHEY, CDR2 SVGAGI. The length of the CDR3 is 16 residues. CDR3 loop: CASSYSRQGPSYEQFF. CDR3 bases: TGTGCCAGCAGTTACTCGAGACAGGGGCCTAGCTATGAGCAGTTCTTC.

The J gene is TRBJ1-3, the V gene TRBV20-1, with no clear D. The V gene lost 5 bases and the J gene lost 5 bases, with 7 bases spanning the gap. Germline CDR1 DFQATT, CDR2 SNEGSKA (reference sequence). This CDR3 has 11 amino acids. The CDR3: CSAAHRNTIYF. As DNA, the CDR3 is TGCAGTGCTGCACACCGAAACACCATATATTTT.

The V gene is TRBV7-2, the J gene TRBJ1-3; a possible D gene is TRBD1 (6 bases). Trimming took 5 bases from V and 4 from J, leaving 9 bases between them. The CDR3 runs to 13 residues. Germline assignment: CDR1 SGHTA and CDR2 FQGNSA. The CDR3 sequence is CASSAQGGNTIYF. CDR3 DNA: TGTGCCAGCAGCGCCCAGGGGGGAAACACCATATATTTT.

This clone has more than one count but fewer than ten. The chain joins TRBV28 to TRBJ1-5; weak D call: TRBD1 (6 bases). V lost 5 bases and J 3 bases, leaving 17 bases between the germline ends. Germline assignment: CDR1 MDHEN and CDR2 SYDVKM. This CDR3 region has 16 residues. The CDR3 bases are TGTGCCAGCAGTCCCCATAGGGGGGGTGACAATCAGCCCCAGCATTTT. Protein sequence: CASSPHRGGDNQPQHF.

This sequence joins TRBV4-2 and TRBJ1-2, with no clear D. V lost 2 bases and J lost 7, with 14 bases in between. The CDR3 has 14 amino acids. CDR1 LGHNA and CDR2 YNFKEQ come from the germline V gene. The CDR3 region has the DNA TGTGCCAGCAGCCAAAACCATGCGGACGCTGGCTACACCTTC. Translation gives CASSQNHADAGYTF.

This clone was found a few times. V gene TRBV5-4 combines with J gene TRBJ2-4; possibly TRBD1 for D (5 bases). Germline assignment: CDR1 SGHNT and CDR2 YYREEE (reference sequence). The V end was cut by 4 bases, the J end by 4 bases, with 15 bases between. This CDR3 has 15 residues. The CDR3 DNA is TGTGCCAGCAGCACGACCACGACAGAGAAAAACATTCAGTACTTC. This codes for CASSTTTTEKNIQYF.

This chain connects TRBV5-1 to TRBJ1-2; D gene uncertain. CDR1 and CDR2 from the germline V gene are SGHRS and YFSETQ. The length of the CDR3 is 12 residues. Trimming cost V 4 bases and J 5 bases, with 9 bases left between them. CDR3 coding DNA: TGCGCCAGCAGCACGGACCTTTATGGCTACACCTTC. This gives the protein CASSTDLYGYTF.